This T cell receptor beta chain was documented in a study of T cell repertoires in cytomegalovirus infection. Across the study: Public signatures in TCR beta pointed to CMV infection and matching HLA type.

Many counts were recorded for this clonotype. Its antigen is still unknown. V shed 4 bases and J shed 2 bases, with 15 bases lying between them. This CDR3 comprises 16 residues. TCRdb re-called the reads through MiXCR, storing one row per CDR3 protein. The table has over 300,000 distinct CDR3 sequences, around 9.5% seen once. General observations from the study: Carriers of CMV and the relevant HLA type were discriminated by public TCR beta frequency. It was HLA-C-restricted CMV-specific TCR beta clonotypes that dominated the response ex vivo.

The sequence came from a human donor in good health (CMV status not recorded). Some clones in this sample may be carry-over from other donors' samples. The specimen sequenced was PBMCs. The chain employs TRBV12-3 or TRBV12-4 and TRBJ1-3; D not certain. CDR3 DNA: TGTGCCAGCAGTTCCCGGGTGGGGAAAGCTGGAAACACCATATATTTT. Residues: CASSSRVGKAGNTIYF.